There are many counts of the clone carrying this TCR beta chain. The antigen remains unidentified. Trimming removed 4 bases from V and 2 bases from J; junction bases left unmatched: 5. The length of the CDR3 is 16 residues. Germline V gene sequence: CDR1 KGHDR, CDR2 SFDVKD. This sample is part of a study of response to subunit inactivated influenza vaccine. From the RT-PCR reads, TCRdb called clonotypes with MiXCR, one entry per CDR3 protein. The sample lists more than 550,000 distinct CDR3 sequences; about 10% were seen once. Study-level results: Only a handful of new T cells, the authors suggested, are recruited with each seasonal influenza vaccination.

This specimen consisted of PBMCs from blood, obtained on the day of vaccination. The TCR comes from a man aged 45 to 65 who received an inactivated influenza vaccine. This sequence joins TRBV24-1 and TRBJ2-2, with 8 bases matching TRBD1. Here the CDR3 reads CATSDPDRGNTGELFF. The CDR3 DNA sequence: TGTGCCACCAGTGACCCTGACAGGGGTAACACCGGGGAGCTGTTTTTT.